What follows describes a single T cell receptor (beta chain). Some clones are missing from TCRdb's copy, which holds only in-frame ones; the method was immunoSEQ multiplex PCR. Seen here are tens of thousands of clones, 90% observed once, and the top ten hold around 1.5%. The sample originates from a study of T cell changes during pregnancy in multiple sclerosis. The CDR3 contains 19 residues. With V trimmed by 3 bases and J by 0 bases, 16 bases remained unmatched. Germline V gene lookup returns CDR1 LGHNA and CDR2 YSLEER. The receptor was derived from a female donor with multiple sclerosis, enrolled in a pregnancy study. The chain recombines TRBV4-3 with TRBJ2-7; 8 nucleotides line up with TRBD2. The starting material was peripheral blood, obtained in the third trimester of pregnancy. The CDR3: CASSHRSVRQRGTSYEQYF. The CDR3 bases are TGCGCCAGCAGCCATCGATCCGTTCGTCAGCGGGGGACCTCCTACGAGCAGTACTTC.